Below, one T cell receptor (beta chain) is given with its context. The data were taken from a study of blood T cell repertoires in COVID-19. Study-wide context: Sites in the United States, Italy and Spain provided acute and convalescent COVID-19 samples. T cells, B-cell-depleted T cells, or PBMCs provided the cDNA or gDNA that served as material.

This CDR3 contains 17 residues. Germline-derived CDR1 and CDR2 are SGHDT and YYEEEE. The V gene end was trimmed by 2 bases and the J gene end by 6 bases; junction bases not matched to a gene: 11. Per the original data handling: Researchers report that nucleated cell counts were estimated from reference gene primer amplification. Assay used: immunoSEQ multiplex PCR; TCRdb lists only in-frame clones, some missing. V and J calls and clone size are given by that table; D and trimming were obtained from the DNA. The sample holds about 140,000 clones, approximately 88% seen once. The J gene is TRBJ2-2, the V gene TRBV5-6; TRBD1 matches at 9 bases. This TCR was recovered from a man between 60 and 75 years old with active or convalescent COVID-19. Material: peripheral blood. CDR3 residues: CASSLQDRGWTPGELFF. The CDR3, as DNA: TGTGCCAGCAGCTTACAGGACAGGGGTTGGACCCCCGGGGAGCTGTTTTTT.